One TCR beta chain is described in this entry. Its antigen remains unidentified. The read terminates 3 residues ahead of where the CDR3 ends, so the germline J gene completes it. The data were obtained in a study of T cells in women clearing cervical HPV infection. Study-wide context: Controls gave blood once infection was undetectable; cases at lesion identification. Cases' blood sampling followed lesion detection by median about 150 days (90 to 200).

CDR1 is LNHDA and CDR2 is SQIVND in the germline V gene (reference sequence). CDR3 size: 16 residues. Study results and limitations: Effector/memory and HPV-specific T cells were not isolated, and association timing is unknown. Controls had more TRBV6-7 (about 0.15%) than cases (approximately 0.11%).

Clones were sequenced by immunoSEQ multiplex PCR, and TCRdb holds only the in-frame ones, with some missing. This listing includes about 20,000 clones. The sample comprised blood buffy coat. The V and J genes are TRBV19 and TRBJ1-2; no clear D. The source of this sequence is a woman aged 18-69 years with a cervical HPV16 infection that either progressed to CIN3+ or cleared (not recorded which). The CDR3 bases that were read are TGTGCCAGTAGCGACTTGGCGGGAGGGCCGGCAGATACC. It encodes CASSDLAGGPADT. The full CDR3 reads CASSDLAGGPADTYTF.